This passage covers 16 T cell receptor beta chains from one sample sequenced in a study of glioma-infiltrating T cells. The iRepertoire nested amplicon-rescue multiplex PCR amplified TCR alpha and beta CDR3s from RNA. TCRdb called the multiplex PCR reads again in MiXCR, with one record for every CDR3 protein. The table lists 400,000 or so distinct CDR3 sequences, around 38% of them singletons, with 12% in the top ten. The sequencing input was glioma tissue, nonneoplastic brain tissue, or PBMCs (not recorded which). Receptors originate from a human donor with low-grade glioma or glioblastoma, undergoing nonglioma brain surgery, or in good health (not recorded which).

The chain has TRBV5-4 and TRBJ1-1; D is undetermined. The V and J ends lost 0 bases and 6 bases respectively, with 12 bases between them. Germline values: CDR1 SGHNT, CDR2 YYREEE (reference sequence). The CDR3 runs 14 residues. CDR3 protein: CASSLAGGRAEAFF. DNA of the CDR3: TGTGCCAGCAGCTTGGCGGGCGGACGCGCTGAAGCTTTCTTT.

The V call is TRBV7-2, the J call TRBJ2-3, with TRBD1 identical over 9 bases. V was pared by 3 bases and J by 2 bases, with 12 bases of the junction left unmatched. The CDR3 covers 18 residues. Germline assignment: CDR1 SGHTA and CDR2 FQGNSA. CDR3 protein: CASSFGPQGTGHTDTQYF. DNA of the CDR3: TGTGCCAGCAGCTTCGGGCCCCAGGGGACAGGGCACACAGATACGCAGTATTTT.

The chain joins TRBV11-2 to TRBJ2-7; 10 bases line up with TRBD2. V dropped 3 bases and J dropped 5; count of bases not matched to a gene: 16. The V gene's germline CDR1 is SGHAT and CDR2 FQNNGV. The CDR3 length is 18 residues. The CDR3 protein is CASSFLAFLAGESHEQYF. For the CDR3, the DNA is TGTGCCAGCAGCTTCCTTGCTTTCCTAGCGGGAGAGTCCCACGAGCAGTACTTC.

A few counts support this clonotype. This chain joins TRBV7-9 and TRBJ2-3; 12 nucleotides agree with TRBD2. CDR1 is SEHNR, CDR2 FQNEAQ, per germline (reference sequence). This CDR3 contains 15 residues. After removal of 2 bases from V and 6 bases from J, the junction contained 3 bases not matched to a gene. The chain's CDR3 is CASSLSSGRADTQYF. The CDR3 nucleotides are TGTGCCAGCAGCTTATCTAGCGGGAGGGCCGATACGCAGTATTTT.

Comment on this clonotype: At one end, the junction sequence differs from germline, possibly due to a read error. This CDR3 is CAISELQGVFSYEQYF. For the CDR3, the DNA is TGTGCCATCAGTGAGCTCCAGGGGGTGTTCTCCTACGAGCAGTACTTC. The V gene is TRBV6-1, the J gene TRBJ2-7; TRBD1 matches 7 bases. CDR1 and CDR2 (germline): MNHNS, SASEGT. This CDR3 has 16 residues.

This clonotype was detected ten times or more. V gene TRBV20-1 combines with J gene TRBJ2-5, with 7 bases aligning to TRBD2. V dropped 5 bases and J dropped 1; count of bases not matched to a gene: 1. The CDR3 is made up of 12 amino acids. Germline V CDR1 and CDR2: DFQATT, SNEGSKA (reference sequence). This chain's CDR3 is CSAVAGQETQYF. CDR3 DNA sequence: TGCAGTGCTGTAGCGGGCCAAGAGACCCAGTACTTC.

Comment on this clonotype: This may stem from a read error, because a much larger clone lies one nucleotide away. The genes are TRBV20-1 and TRBJ1-1; 7 nucleotides line up with TRBD1. There are 13 residues in the CDR3. Losses at the gene ends were 7 bases for V and 3 bases for J; bases not matched to a gene: 8. Germline V gives CDR1 DFQATT, CDR2 SNEGSKA (reference sequence). The CDR3 nucleotides read TGCAGTGTCCTCGACAGGGTCGACACTGAAGCTTTCTTT. Translating gives CSVLDRVDTEAFF.

J is TRBJ2-4 and V is TRBV20-1; D is unresolved. Germline CDR1 and CDR2: DFQATT and SNEGSKA (reference sequence). The CDR3 runs to 10 residues. V was cut by 3 bases and J by 11 bases, with 8 bases left in between. In DNA, the CDR3 is TGCAGTGCTAGTGGCCCACTTCAGTACTTC. It translates to CSASGPLQYF.

Many counts were recorded for this clonotype. The chain is built from TRBV7-2 and TRBJ1-3; possible D gene TRBD1, 5 bases. Germline V gives CDR1 SGHTA, CDR2 FQGNSA. The V end lost 3 bases, the J end lost 0 bases, and 6 bases lay between the germline ends. The CDR3 is made up of 14 amino acids. The CDR3 protein is CASSFGGSGNTIYF. The DNA for the CDR3 is TGTGCCAGCAGCTTTGGGGGCTCTGGAAACACCATATATTTT. The full variable domain, rest sourced from reference TRBV7-2 and TRBJ1-3, is GAGVSQSPSNKVTEKGKDVELRCDPISGHTALYWYRQSLGQGLEFLIYFQGNSAPDKSGLPSDRFSAERTGGSVSTLTIQRTQQEDSAVYLCASSFGGSGNTIYFGEGSWLTVV.

Notes on this clonotype: This could be a read error, since a much larger clone is one nucleotide away. The chain recombines TRBV27 with TRBJ2-1; unclear D gene. Per the germline V gene, CDR1 is MNHEY and CDR2 is SMNVEV (reference sequence). This CDR3 comprises 14 residues. V dropped 6 bases and J dropped 9 bases, with 18 bases sitting between them. The chain's CDR3 is CASRKLVMDSEQFF. The CDR3 DNA is TGTGCCAGCAGGAAATTGGTGATGGATAGTGAGCAGTTCTTC.

The chain links TRBV15 to TRBJ2-7; D is tentatively TRBD1 or TRBD2 (6 bases each). Trimming stripped 0 bases from V and 10 bases from J, with 22 bases between. Germline V gives CDR1 LNHNV, CDR2 YYDKDF (reference sequence). The CDR3 has 16 amino acids. The CDR3 loop is CATSRDPQRGASDQYF. The CDR3 nucleotides read TGTGCCACCAGCAGAGATCCTCAAAGGGGGGCTAGCGATCAGTACTTC.

This clonotype turned up a few times. The rearrangement uses TRBV4-2 and TRBJ1-5; D ambiguous. The V end was cut by 0 bases, the J end by 1 base, with 7 bases between. The CDR3 sequence is 15 residues long. Germline CDR1 LGHNA, CDR2 YNFKEQ. CDR3 region: CASSQEAQSNQPQHF. For the CDR3, the DNA is TGTGCCAGCAGCCAAGAGGCCCAGAGCAATCAGCCCCAGCATTTT.

V gene TRBV29-1 combines with J gene TRBJ2-1; 9 nucleotides agree with TRBD2. CDR1 and CDR2 (germline): SQVTM, ANQGSEA. CDR3 size: 18 residues. After removal of 1 base from V and 0 bases from J, the junction contained 10 bases not matched to a gene. CDR3 sequence reads: CSVEALLSGRFSYNEQFF. DNA for the CDR3: TGCAGCGTTGAAGCTTTACTAAGCGGGAGGTTCTCCTACAATGAGCAGTTCTTC.

This clonotype has ten or more counts. V gene TRBV6-2 or TRBV6-3 combines with J gene TRBJ2-5; D unresolved. CDR1 MNHEY and CDR2 SVGEGT come from the germline V gene. Trimming shortened V by 5 bases and J by 1 base, and 8 bases separated the two germline ends. The CDR3 length is 13 residues. For the CDR3, the DNA is TGTGCCAGCAGTAGGTTAACCCAAGAGACCCAGTACTTC. Its translation: CASSRLTQETQYF.

The V call is TRBV15, the J call TRBJ1-1, with D unclear. V lost 1 base and J 4 bases, leaving 7 bases between the germline ends. Germline V CDR1 and CDR2: LNHNV, YYDKDF (reference sequence). CDR3 length: 13 amino acids. The CDR3 sequence: CATSRAVITEAFF. The CDR3 DNA is TGTGCCACCAGCAGAGCGGTCATCACTGAAGCTTTCTTT.

This chain joins TRBV5-6 and TRBJ2-1; unclear D gene. With 0 bases removed from V and 11 bases from J, the gap between germline ends came to 12 bases. Germline V CDR1 and CDR2: SGHDT, YYEEEE. The CDR3 is made up of 13 amino acids. The CDR3 is CASSLGFQGQQFF. The CDR3 nucleotides read TGTGCCAGCAGCTTGGGGTTCCAAGGGCAGCAGTTCTTC.